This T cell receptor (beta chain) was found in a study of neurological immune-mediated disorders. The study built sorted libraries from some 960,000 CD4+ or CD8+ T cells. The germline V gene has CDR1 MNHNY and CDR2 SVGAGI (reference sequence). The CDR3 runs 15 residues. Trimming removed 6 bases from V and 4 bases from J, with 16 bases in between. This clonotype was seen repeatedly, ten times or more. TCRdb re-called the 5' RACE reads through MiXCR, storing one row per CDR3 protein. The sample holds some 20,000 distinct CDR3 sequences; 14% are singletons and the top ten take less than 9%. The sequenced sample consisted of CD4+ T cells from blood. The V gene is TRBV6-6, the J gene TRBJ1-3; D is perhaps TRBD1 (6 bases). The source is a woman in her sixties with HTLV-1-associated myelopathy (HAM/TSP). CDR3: CASSRTDSTGNTIYF. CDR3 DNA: TGTGCCAGCAGCCGGACAGATAGTACGGGAAACACCATATATTTT.